Detailed here is one TCR beta chain. The target antigen is unknown. V was cut by 7 bases and J by 1 base, with 7 bases left in between. CDR1 and CDR2 from the germline V gene are MDHEN and SYDVKM. The CDR3 loop spans 13 amino acids. Researchers built TCR beta libraries using quantitative 5'-RACE with molecular barcodes. TCRdb ran MiXCR on the 5' RACE reads and lists one entry per CDR3 protein. The sample shows 150,000 to 200,000 distinct CDR3 sequences, about 18% of them seen only once. This entry belongs to a study of CD8 T cells in ankylosing spondylitis. Whole-study results and caveats: A TCR beta motif of about 8 highly homologous variants seemed to mark ankylosing spondylitis blood. In synovial fluid and blood from reactive arthritis, some motif variants were previously reported.

The specimen was blood, either unsorted or a sorted T cell fraction (not recorded which). The gene calls are TRBV28 and TRBJ2-2, with a possible D match to TRBD1 (6 bases). This receptor was identified in a male donor with ankylosing spondylitis or in good health (not recorded which). The CDR3 DNA reads as TGTGCCAGCAAGACAGGGAACACCGGGGAGCTGTTTTTT. Amino acid sequence: CASKTGNTGELFF. Using reference TRBV28 and TRBJ2-2 for the parts outside the CDR3, the full variable domain is DVKVTQSSRYLVKRTGEKVFLECVQDMDHENMFWYRQDPGLGLRLIYFSYDVKMKEKGDIPEGYSVSREKKERFSLILESASTNQTSMYLCASKTGNTGELFFGEGSRLTVL.